This T cell receptor beta chain was found in a study of T cell responses to AZD1222 COVID-19 vaccine. The CDR3 runs 14 residues. Germline loops: CDR1 MNHEY, CDR2 SVGAGI. V was cut by 7 bases and J by 4 bases, with 16 bases left in between. Here immunoSEQ multiplex PCR was the method, and the copy in TCRdb shows in-frame clones only, minus some. The sample shows about 210,000 clones, around 94% of them seen only once. The source was peripheral blood, collected 28 days after the second dose of the MenACWY control vaccine. The receptor was derived from an adult who received the MenACWY meningococcal vaccine as a control. This chain links TRBV6-5 with TRBJ1-1; D may be TRBD1 (6 bases). The CDR3 sequence is CASTATGLSTEAFF. The DNA for the CDR3 is TGTGCCAGCACCGCCACAGGGCTGAGCACTGAAGCTTTCTTT.